This T cell receptor (beta chain) was observed in a study of response to subunit inactivated influenza vaccine. General study findings and limits: After each seasonal influenza vaccination, few new T cells are recruited, the authors suggested.

TCRdb ran MiXCR on the RT-PCR reads and lists one entry per CDR3 protein. The sample includes 650,000 to 800,000 distinct CDR3 sequences, 14% of them seen just once. The CDR3 length is 12 residues. Germline V CDR1 and CDR2: SEHNR, FQNEAQ (reference sequence). For this clonotype: Its antigen is not known. A read error is possible here, since a much larger clone lies one base away.

This sample comprised PBMCs from blood, obtained approximately 15 days before vaccination. This sequence joins TRBV7-9 and TRBJ2-3; tentatively, D is TRBD2 (5 bases). This clonotype was obtained from a man in his forties or fifties who received an inactivated influenza vaccine. CDR3 region: CASSMDFYTEYF. DNA for the CDR3: TGTGCCAGCAGCATGGACTTCTATACGGAGTATTTT.